A selection of T cell receptor beta chains follows, all from one sample in a study of T-cell memory formation after mild COVID-19. TCRdb used MiXCR to reprocess the 5' RACE reads, holding one entry per CDR3 protein. The table has 120,000 to 150,000 distinct CDR3 sequences, 15% to 20% seen once; the top ten hold around 2.4%. The sequencing input was PBMCs or a T cell subset sorted from them (not recorded which). The origin of the receptors is an adult woman who had mild COVID-19 (a few samples of this study predate the infection). Cell type and time point are not known. Both conserved end residues are part of each CDR3. The D gene is left open where the match is weak. Clone size, where shown, is once, few, many, or a class for clones that have expanded.

>few|-|TRBJ1-6|TRBV4-1
TGCGCCAGCAGCCAAGAGGCCCGGACGGACTATTCACCCCTCCACTTT
CASSQEARTDYSPLHF
>-|-|TRBJ2-3|TRBV10-3
TGTGCCATCAGTGAGGCCCGGGCACACACAGATACGCAGTATTTT
CAISEARAHTDTQYF
>few|-|TRBJ2-3|TRBV5-1
TGCGCCAGCAGCCGTGAGGGGGGCACAGATACGCAGTATTTT
CASSREGGTDTQYF
>few|-|TRBJ2-3|TRBV5-1
TGCGCCAGCAGCCGATCCCAACCTGGAGATACGCAGTATTTT
CASSRSQPGDTQYF
>few|TRBD2|TRBJ2-1|TRBV12-3/TRBV12-4
TGTGCCAGCAGTTTAGTCCACCTCCTCCGGACTAGCGATTACAATGAGCAGTTCTTC
CASSLVHLLRTSDYNEQFF
>-|TRBD1|TRBJ2-5|TRBV6-2/TRBV6-3
TGTGCCAGCAGTGGGGACAGGGGTACGACCCAGTACTTC
CASSGDRGTTQYF
>-|TRBD1|TRBJ1-1|TRBV5-1
TGCGCCAGCAGCCGAACCGGGACAGGGGAACGGGCGAACACTGAAGCTTTCTTT
CASSRTGTGERANTEAFF
>few|-|TRBJ1-5|TRBV12-3/TRBV12-4
TGTGCCAGCAGTTTCTGGCCCCTAGATCAGCCCCAGCATTTT
CASSFWPLDQPQHF
>few|TRBD1|TRBJ2-3|TRBV6-1
TGTGCCAGCAGTAAACAGGGGAATAGGGGTGGGGATACGCAGTATTTT
CASSKQGNRGGDTQYF
>-|-|TRBJ1-5|TRBV18
TGTGCCAGCTCGTCGACAGGTAGCAATCAGCCCCAGCATTTT
CASSSTGSNQPQHF
>few|-|TRBJ2-1|TRBV9
TGTGCCAGCAGCGTAGCCCCAGCTGGCAATGAGCAGTTCTTC
CASSVAPAGNEQFF
>-|-|TRBJ2-5|TRBV7-2
TGTGCCAGCAGCTTCCAGGGCGGCGGGGAGACCCAGTACTTC
CASSFQGGGETQYF
>few|-|TRBJ2-1|TRBV20-1
TGCAGTGCTCCCCTAGCTTTTGAGCAGTTCTTC
CSAPLAFEQFF
>many|TRBD1|TRBJ2-7|TRBV3-1
TGTGCCAGCAGCCAAGGAATCCGCACAGGGGACGAGCAGTACTTC
CASSQGIRTGDEQYF
>-|-|TRBJ2-1|TRBV4-2
TGTGCCAGCAGCCAAGATGGGTCCGATCTGCAGTTCTTC
CASSQDGSDLQFF
>few|-|TRBJ2-7|TRBV28
TGTGCCAGCAGTTTTGAAAACTACGAGCAGTACTTC
CASSFENYEQYF
>-|-|TRBJ1-1|TRBV7-6
TGTGCCAGCAGCGCAGGACGGGCAATGAACACTGAAGCTTTCTTT
CASSAGRAMNTEAFF